A single sample is the source of the 13 T cell receptor beta chains below, sequenced in a study of blood T cell repertoires in COVID-19. The assay was immunoSEQ multiplex PCR, and TCRdb's table has in-frame clones only and misses some. The profile shows fewer than 300,000 clones, roughly nine tenths of them singletons. Sequenced: peripheral blood. The origin of the receptors is a woman aged 25 to 45 with COVID-19, enrolled during active disease.

J is TRBJ1-5 and V is TRBV7-2; weak D call: TRBD1 (5 bases). Germline V lookup: CDR1 SGHTA, CDR2 FQGNSA. The CDR3 spans 16 residues. V shed 1 base and J shed 6 bases, with 16 bases lying between them. The CDR3: CASSLGGQGQGQPQHF. Here the CDR3 DNA reads TGTGCCAGCAGCTTAGGTGGGCAGGGTCAAGGTCAGCCCCAGCATTTT. The full variable domain, completed using reference TRBV7-2 and TRBJ1-5, is GAGVSQSPSNKVTEKGKDVELRCDPISGHTALYWYRQSLGQGLEFLIYFQGNSAPDKSGLPSDRFSAERTGGSVSTLTIQRTQQEDSAVYLCASSLGGQGQGQPQHFGDGTRLSIL.

This clone was found once. The chain carries TRBV19 and TRBJ2-3; 7 nucleotides align to TRBD2. V lost 5 bases, J lost 2 bases, and 7 bases stayed unmatched. Germline V gene sequence: CDR1 LNHDA, CDR2 SQIVND (reference sequence). The length of the CDR3 is 15 residues. CDR3 residues: CASSLLADPTDTQYF. In nucleotides, the CDR3 is TGTGCCAGTAGTCTGCTAGCGGACCCCACAGATACGCAGTATTTT.

V and J are TRBV29-1 and TRBJ2-1; D gene unclear. Germline CDR1 SQVTM, CDR2 ANQGSEA. V lost 2 bases and J lost 15, with 20 bases in between. The CDR3 is 13 amino acids. The chain's CDR3 is CSVETVASSHGFF. The CDR3 DNA reads as TGCAGCGTTGAAACCGTAGCTTCCTCTCATGGGTTCTTC.

The chain couples TRBV29-1 to TRBJ2-2, with D possibly TRBD2 on 5 matching bases. Trimming shortened V by 1 base and J by 4 bases, and 13 bases separated the two germline ends. CDR1 is SQVTM and CDR2 is ANQGSEA in the germline V gene. This CDR3 is 15 amino acids long. CDR3 nucleotide sequence: TGCAGCGTTGAAGTCACGGGGAAGGGCACCGGGGAGCTGTTTTTT. Protein sequence: CSVEVTGKGTGELFF.

V and J are TRBV5-8 and TRBJ1-2; 7 nucleotides line up with TRBD1. Trimming cost V 3 bases and J 4 bases; bases outside gene matches: 9. CDR3 length: 15 residues. Per the germline V gene, CDR1 is SGHTS and CDR2 is YDEGEE. The CDR3 DNA reads as TGTGCCAGCAGCTCCTGGGACAGAAACCTCTATGGCTACACCTTC. It encodes CASSSWDRNLYGYTF.

The chain's CDR3 is CASKGTGRRNEQYF. In DNA, the CDR3 is TGTGCCAGCAAGGGGACAGGGAGGCGTAACGAGCAGTACTTC. The V call is TRBV6-5, the J call TRBJ2-7, with 9 bases lining up with TRBD1. The germline V gene encodes CDR1 MNHEY and CDR2 SVGAGI. CDR3 length equals 14 residues. Trimming took 7 bases from V and 5 from J; bases not matched to a gene: 9.

J is TRBJ1-1 and V is TRBV10-3, with D perhaps TRBD1 (6 bases). Trimming cost V 11 bases and J 2 bases, with 18 bases left between them. Germline loops: CDR1 ENHRY, CDR2 SYGVKD. The CDR3 is 14 residues long. The CDR3 DNA follows: TGTGCCGTCGCCGAGAAGGGGGATAACACTGAAGCTTTCTTT. This gives the protein CAVAEKGDNTEAFF.

V is TRBV29-1 and J is TRBJ1-1; no definite D call. There are 13 residues in the CDR3. The germline CDR1 and CDR2 sequences are SQVTM and ANQGSEA. The V end lost 4 bases, the J end lost 1 base, and 10 bases lay between the germline ends. CDR3 nucleotide sequence: TGCAGCGTTGTAGCGCATTCGAACACTGAAGCTTTCTTT. Translating it yields CSVVAHSNTEAFF. Filled out from reference TRBV29-1 and TRBJ1-1, the complete variable domain reads SAVISQKPSRDICQRGTSLTIQCQVDSQVTMMFWYRQQPGQSLTLIATANQGSEATYESGFVIDKFPISRPNLTFSTLTVSNMSPEDSSIYLCSVVAHSNTEAFFGQGTRLTVV.

The rearrangement links TRBV27 to TRBJ1-5; TRBD1 is a possible D gene (6 bases). Germline V lookup: CDR1 MNHEY, CDR2 SMNVEV (reference sequence). The CDR3 runs 16 residues. The V end was cut by 4 bases, the J end by 0 bases, with 13 bases between. DNA for the CDR3: TGTGCCAGCAGTTCCCTTACAGGGTATAGCAATCAGCCCCAGCATTTT. Protein: CASSSLTGYSNQPQHF.

V and J are TRBV11-2 and TRBJ2-1, with 8 bases fitting TRBD2. The V and J ends lost 4 bases and 4 bases, in that order; junction bases with no gene match: 6. Germline V gene data show CDR1 as SGHAT and CDR2 as FQNNGV. The CDR3 runs to 15 residues. CDR3 in amino acids: CASSSRSGGYNEQFF. CDR3 DNA sequence: TGTGCCAGCAGCTCCCGGAGCGGGGGTTACAATGAGCAGTTCTTC.

The chain couples TRBV19 to TRBJ2-5, with 9 bases that match TRBD2. Trimming removed 5 bases from V and 5 bases from J; junction bases left unmatched: 12. CDR3 length equals 16 residues. Germline V gene data show CDR1 as LNHDA and CDR2 as SQIVND (reference sequence). This CDR3 reads CASSQAGGIEWETQYF. The CDR3 DNA is TGTGCCAGTAGTCAGGCGGGAGGGATCGAATGGGAGACCCAGTACTTC.

CDR3 loop: CASEKDGQMNTEAFF. DNA for the CDR3: TGTGCCAGCGAAAAGGATGGACAGATGAACACTGAAGCTTTCTTT. J is TRBJ1-1 and V is TRBV6-5; D possibly corresponds to TRBD1 (6 bases). V was clipped by 8 bases and J by 0 bases, with 16 bases between them. Looked up from germline, CDR1 is MNHEY and CDR2 is SVGAGI. CDR3 length: 15 amino acids.

The J gene is TRBJ1-2, the V gene TRBV11-2; D perhaps matches TRBD1 (6 bases). Trimming removed 7 bases at V and 3 bases at J, with 18 bases between. The germline gives CDR1 SGHAT, CDR2 FQNNGV. This CDR3 region has 15 residues. CDR3 protein: CASTHYREWDYGYTF. CDR3 coding DNA: TGTGCCAGCACCCATTACAGGGAGTGGGACTATGGCTACACCTTC.